The present T cell receptor beta chain was sequenced within a study of CD4+ T cells in melanoma. Germline CDR1 is SGHVS and CDR2 is FQNEAQ. The CDR3 totals 17 residues. The ends were cut back, 8 bases at V and 1 base at J, with 21 bases in the middle. Study-wide results and caveats: In melanoma, neoantigen-specific CD4+ T cells reportedly differed in differentiation state. A reported correlation linked neoantigen-specific CD4+ T cells to CD8+, macrophage and B cell function.

This clone has a single count. Its antigen is unidentified. Sequencing was performed with immunoSEQ multiplex PCR; in TCRdb, only in-frame clones are kept and a portion is missing. The data show about 140,000 clones, nearly 95% seen once. The gene calls are TRBV7-8 and TRBJ2-1; the D call may be TRBD1 or TRBD2 (5 bases each). This receptor was identified in a human donor with melanoma. The CDR3 DNA sequence: TGTGCCAGCCTGCCCAGAGAGGGACCGAGGTCCTACAATGAGCAGTTCTTC. Its protein is CASLPREGPRSYNEQFF.